This is a list of T cell receptor beta chains from one sample in a study of tumor and adjacent non-tumor tissue in lung cancer. TCRdb reanalysed the multiplex PCR reads using MiXCR and keeps one entry per CDR3 protein. The sample lists roughly 75,000 distinct CDR3 sequences, approximately 80% seen once, with about half in the top ten. Sequenced input: distant non-tumor lung tissue. The source is a man in his fifties or sixties with non-small cell lung cancer. The CDR3 runs from the conserved cysteine through the conserved F or W. D genes are given only for firm matches. Size is omitted from some rows. Given values are once, few, many or a class for expanded clones.

V gene	J gene	clone size	D gene	CDR3 length	CDR3 DNA	CDR3 protein
TRBV5-4	TRBJ1-1	.	.	16	TGTGCCAGGAGTTTGGGTGGATCAGTCAGGTACACTGAAGCTTTCTTT	CARSLGGSVRYTEAFF
TRBV9	TRBJ1-1	.	.	14	TGTGCCAGCAGCGTGGGACTTATGAACACTGAAGCTTTCTTT	CASSVGLMNTEAFF
TRBV6-6	TRBJ1-2	.	.	16	TGTACCAGCAGTTATCCCGACAGAGTCACTTCCTATGGCTACACCTTC	CTSSYPDRVTSYGYTF
TRBV11-3	TRBJ2-5	.	.	16	TGTGCCAGCAGCCCGGCGGGCGGGGCATCGCGTGATACCAAGCACTTC	CASSPAGGASRDTKHF
TRBV6-1	TRBJ2-3	.	TRBD1	14	TGTGCCATCACCCGGGACAGGGTACCAGGTACGCAGTATTTT	CAITRDRVPGTQYF
TRBV11-2	TRBJ2-5	.	.	16	TGTGCCAGCAGCTCCACAAAGGGGGGGCTAACGGAGACCCAGTACTTC	CASSSTKGGLTETQYF
TRBV11-3	TRBJ2-4	.	.	16	TGTGCCAACAGCTTATCCGGGACACTCACCATAAACATTCAGTACTTC	CANSLSGTLTINIQYF
TRBV5-4	TRBJ2-7	.	.	14	TGTGCCAGCAGCCCAAGGGGCCGAACCTACGAGCAGTACTTC	CASSPRGRTYEQYF
TRBV6-1	TRBJ2-1	.	TRBD2	13	TGTATCAGCAGTGTGGGGACTACTAATGAGCAGTTCTTC	CISSVGTTNEQFF
TRBV20-1	TRBJ2-1	.	TRBD2	14	TGCACTGCTAGAGTTCGGGGGGGATGGGGTGAGCAGTTCTTC	CTARVRGGWGEQFF
TRBV20-1	TRBJ1-2	.	.	16	TGCAGTACTAGCTTTCGGACGGTTGAGGCTAACTATTGCTACACCTTC	CSTSFRTVEANYCYTF
TRBV6-1	TRBJ2-3	.	.	17	TGTGCCAGCAGTGTCGACGCGTCGGGGGCCCGCACAGATACGCAGTACTTT	CASSVDASGARTDTQYF
TRBV11-3	TRBJ2-1	few	TRBD2	16	TGTGCCAGCAGCTTAGTCGGACTAGCGGGGGACAATGAGCAGTTCTTC	CASSLVGLAGDNEQFF
TRBV10-2	TRBJ2-5	.	.	15	TGCGCCAGCAGTGAGTCCTCGGGACAATGGGAGACCCAGTACTTC	CASSESSGQWETQYF
TRBV11-3	TRBJ2-5	.	TRBD2	14	TGTTCCAGCAGCACTATGGTGCGGGGGGAGACCCAGTACTTC	CSSSTMVRGETQYF
TRBV11-3	TRBJ1-1	.	.	18	TGTGCCAGCAGCTTAACGGCGAATCTGTATGGTCGGAACACTGAAACTTTATTT	CASSLTANLYGRNTETLF
TRBV29-1	TRBJ2-7	.	TRBD1	16	TGCAGCCTTCAGACCCGGACAGGGGGTGAAGAAGACGATCAGTACTTC	CSLQTRTGGEEDDQYF
TRBV11-2	TRBJ2-2	.	TRBD2	17	TGTGTCAGCAGCTTAGCTAGCGGGGGGACGAACACCGGGGACCTGTTTTTT	CVSSLASGGTNTGDLFF
TRBV20-1	TRBJ1-5	.	TRBD1	19	TGCAGCGCAAAGGATGGGATGACAGGGCTACTGACTACAAATAAGCCCCAGCATTTT	CSAKDGMTGLLTTNKPQHF
TRBV11-2	TRBJ1-1	.	.	14	TGTGCCAGCATCCCCGACAGGCTTATCACTGAAGCTTTCTTT	CASIPDRLITEAFF
TRBV5-6	TRBJ2-5	many	TRBD2	17	TGTGCCAGCAGCTTGTGGGGCTCTGGACTAGCGGGAGAGACCCAGTACTTC	CASSLWGSGLAGETQYF
TRBV6-5	TRBJ2-5	.	.	14	TGTGCCAGTAGTGATACGGGGACCGCGGGGGCCAAGTACTTC	CASSDTGTAGAKYF
TRBV20-1	TRBJ2-1	.	TRBD2	15	TGCGGTGCGACCTTAGCGGGAGGGGGGGTCAACGAGCAGTTCTTC	CGATLAGGGVNEQFF
TRBV2	TRBJ1-2	many	.	16	TGTGCCAGCAGTGAAACCCGGGCCAGTTCCCAAGGGGGCTACACCTTC	CASSETRASSQGGYTF
TRBV6-2/TRBV6-3	TRBJ2-1	.	.	15	TGTGCCAGCAGGATCTTGGGACCGGGATGGCATGAGCAGTTCTTC	CASRILGPGWHEQFF
TRBV4-2	TRBJ1-5	.	.	16	TGTGCCAGCAACCAAGAACCAGGGTATAGCAATCAGCCCCAGCATTTT	CASNQEPGYSNQPQHF
TRBV20-1	TRBJ2-1	.	.	15	TGCTGTGCCCAGAGTGTGGACGGGTTCGACAATGGGCAGTTCTTC	CCAQSVDGFDNGQFF
TRBV29-1	TRBJ2-2	.	.	14	TGCAGCGCGCAGGGTGCGCGAAACACCGGGGAGTTGTTTTTT	CSAQGARNTGELFF
TRBV4-1	TRBJ2-7	.	.	14	TGCGCCAGCAGCCAAGGCACAGGGAGATACGAGTACTACTTC	CASSQGTGRYEYYF